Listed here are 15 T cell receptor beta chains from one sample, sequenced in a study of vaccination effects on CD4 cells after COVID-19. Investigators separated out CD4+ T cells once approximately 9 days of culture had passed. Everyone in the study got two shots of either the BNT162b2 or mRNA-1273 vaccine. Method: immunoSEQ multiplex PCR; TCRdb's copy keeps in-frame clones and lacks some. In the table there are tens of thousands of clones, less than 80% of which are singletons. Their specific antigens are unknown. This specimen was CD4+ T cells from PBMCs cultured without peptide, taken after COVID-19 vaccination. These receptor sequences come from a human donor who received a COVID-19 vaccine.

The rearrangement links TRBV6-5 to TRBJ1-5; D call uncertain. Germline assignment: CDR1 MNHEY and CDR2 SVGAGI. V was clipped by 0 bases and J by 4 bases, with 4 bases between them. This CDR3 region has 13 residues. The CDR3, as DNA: TGTGCCAGCAGTTACTCGATGAATCAGCCCCAGCATTTT. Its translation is CASSYSMNQPQHF.

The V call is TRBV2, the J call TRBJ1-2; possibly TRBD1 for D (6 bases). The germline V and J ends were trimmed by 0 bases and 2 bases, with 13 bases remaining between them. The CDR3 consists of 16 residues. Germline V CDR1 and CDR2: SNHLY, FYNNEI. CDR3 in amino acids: CASSEALRGGNYGYTF. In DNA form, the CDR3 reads TGTGCCAGCAGTGAAGCGCTTCGGGGGGGCAACTATGGCTACACCTTC.

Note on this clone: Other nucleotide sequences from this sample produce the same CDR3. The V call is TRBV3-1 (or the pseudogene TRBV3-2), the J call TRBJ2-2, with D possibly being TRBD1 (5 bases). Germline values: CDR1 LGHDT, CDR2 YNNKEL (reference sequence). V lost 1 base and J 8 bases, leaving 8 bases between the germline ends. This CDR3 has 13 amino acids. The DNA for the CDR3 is TGTGCCAGCAGCCAAGCGTGGACAGGGGAGCTGTTTTTT. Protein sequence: CASSQAWTGELFF.

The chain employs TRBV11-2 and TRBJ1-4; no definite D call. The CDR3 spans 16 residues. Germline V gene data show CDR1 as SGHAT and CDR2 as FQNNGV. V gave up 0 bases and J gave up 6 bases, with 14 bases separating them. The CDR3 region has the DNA TGTGCCAGCAGCTTAGATCAGGACTTGGCGTATGAAAAACTGTTTTTT. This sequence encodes CASSLDQDLAYEKLFF. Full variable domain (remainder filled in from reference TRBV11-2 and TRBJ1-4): EAGVAQSPRYKIIEKRQSVAFWCNPISGHATLYWYQQILGQGPKLLIQFQNNGVVDDSQLPKDRFSAERLKGVDSTLKIQPAKLEDSAVYLCASSLDQDLAYEKLFFGSGTQLSVL.

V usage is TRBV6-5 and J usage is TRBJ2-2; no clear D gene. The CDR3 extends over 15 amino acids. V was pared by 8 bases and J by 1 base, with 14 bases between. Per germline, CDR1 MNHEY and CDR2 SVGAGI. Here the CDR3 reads CASDLMRGNTGELFF. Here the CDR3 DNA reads TGTGCCAGCGACCTCATGCGAGGGAACACCGGGGAGCTGTTTTTT.

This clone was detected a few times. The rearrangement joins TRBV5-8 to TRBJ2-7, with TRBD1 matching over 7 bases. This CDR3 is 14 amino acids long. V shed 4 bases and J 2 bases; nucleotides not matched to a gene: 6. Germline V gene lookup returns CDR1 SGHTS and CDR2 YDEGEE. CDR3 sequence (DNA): TGTGCCAGCAGCCAGGGGGACAAACCCTACGAGCAGTACGTC. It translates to CASSQGDKPYEQYV.

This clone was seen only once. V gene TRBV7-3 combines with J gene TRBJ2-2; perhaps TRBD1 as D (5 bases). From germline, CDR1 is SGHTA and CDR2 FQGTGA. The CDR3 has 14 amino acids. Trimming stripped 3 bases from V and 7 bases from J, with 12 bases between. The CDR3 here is CASSFPGFNGELFF. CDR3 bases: TGTGCCAGCAGCTTCCCAGGGTTTAACGGGGAGCTGTTTTTT.

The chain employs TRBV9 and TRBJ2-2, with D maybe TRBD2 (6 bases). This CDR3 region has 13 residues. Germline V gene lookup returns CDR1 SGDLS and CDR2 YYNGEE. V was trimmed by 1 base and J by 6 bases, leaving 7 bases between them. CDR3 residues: CASSVSGAGELFF. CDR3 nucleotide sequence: TGTGCCAGCAGCGTATCGGGAGCCGGGGAGCTGTTTTTT.

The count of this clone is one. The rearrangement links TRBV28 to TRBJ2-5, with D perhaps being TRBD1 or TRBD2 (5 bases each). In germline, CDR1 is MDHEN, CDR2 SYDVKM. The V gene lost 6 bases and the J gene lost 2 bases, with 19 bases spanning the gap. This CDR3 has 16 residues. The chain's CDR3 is CASRLAGSPVQETQYF. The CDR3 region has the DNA TGTGCCAGCAGATTGGCAGGGAGCCCGGTACAAGAGACCCAGTACTTC.

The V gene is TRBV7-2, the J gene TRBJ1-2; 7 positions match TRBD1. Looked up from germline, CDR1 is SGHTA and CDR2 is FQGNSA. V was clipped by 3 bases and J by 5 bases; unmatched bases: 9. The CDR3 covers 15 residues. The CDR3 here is CASSLGTSGGYGYTF. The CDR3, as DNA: TGTGCCAGCAGCTTGGGTACCTCAGGGGGATATGGCTACACCTTC.

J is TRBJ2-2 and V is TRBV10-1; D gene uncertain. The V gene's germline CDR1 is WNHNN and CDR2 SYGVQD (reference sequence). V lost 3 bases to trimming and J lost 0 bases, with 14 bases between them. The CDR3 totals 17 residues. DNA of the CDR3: TGCGCCAGCAGTGATATTTCGGACCCAGCGAACACCGGGGAGCTGTTTTTT. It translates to CASSDISDPANTGELFF.

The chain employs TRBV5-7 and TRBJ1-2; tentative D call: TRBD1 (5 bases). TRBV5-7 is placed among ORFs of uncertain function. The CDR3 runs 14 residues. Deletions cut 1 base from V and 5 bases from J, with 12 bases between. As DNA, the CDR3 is TGTGCCAGCAGCTTGCAGGGCTTCGTATATGGCTACACCTTC. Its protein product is CASSLQGFVYGYTF.

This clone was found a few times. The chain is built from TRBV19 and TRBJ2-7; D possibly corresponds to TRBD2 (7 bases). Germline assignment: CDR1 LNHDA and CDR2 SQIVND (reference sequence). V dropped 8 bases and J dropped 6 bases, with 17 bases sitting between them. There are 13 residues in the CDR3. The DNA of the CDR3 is TGTGCCAGTTCCGACTCCGGGGGGCTCGAGCAGTACGTC. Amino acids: CASSDSGGLEQYV.

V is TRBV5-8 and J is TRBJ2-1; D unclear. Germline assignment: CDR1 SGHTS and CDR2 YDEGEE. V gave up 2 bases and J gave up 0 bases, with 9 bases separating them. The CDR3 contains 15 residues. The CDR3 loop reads CASSFRRTSYNEQFF. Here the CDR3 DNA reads TGTGCCAGCAGCTTTAGGCGCACCTCCTACAATGAGCAGTTCTTC.

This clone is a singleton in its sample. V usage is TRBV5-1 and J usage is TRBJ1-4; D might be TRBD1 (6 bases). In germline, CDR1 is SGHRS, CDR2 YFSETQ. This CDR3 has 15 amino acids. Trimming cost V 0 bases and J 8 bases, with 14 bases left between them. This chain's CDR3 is CASSLVGAVGEKLFF. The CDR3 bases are TGCGCCAGCAGCTTGGTGGGGGCCGTAGGGGAAAAACTGTTTTTT.